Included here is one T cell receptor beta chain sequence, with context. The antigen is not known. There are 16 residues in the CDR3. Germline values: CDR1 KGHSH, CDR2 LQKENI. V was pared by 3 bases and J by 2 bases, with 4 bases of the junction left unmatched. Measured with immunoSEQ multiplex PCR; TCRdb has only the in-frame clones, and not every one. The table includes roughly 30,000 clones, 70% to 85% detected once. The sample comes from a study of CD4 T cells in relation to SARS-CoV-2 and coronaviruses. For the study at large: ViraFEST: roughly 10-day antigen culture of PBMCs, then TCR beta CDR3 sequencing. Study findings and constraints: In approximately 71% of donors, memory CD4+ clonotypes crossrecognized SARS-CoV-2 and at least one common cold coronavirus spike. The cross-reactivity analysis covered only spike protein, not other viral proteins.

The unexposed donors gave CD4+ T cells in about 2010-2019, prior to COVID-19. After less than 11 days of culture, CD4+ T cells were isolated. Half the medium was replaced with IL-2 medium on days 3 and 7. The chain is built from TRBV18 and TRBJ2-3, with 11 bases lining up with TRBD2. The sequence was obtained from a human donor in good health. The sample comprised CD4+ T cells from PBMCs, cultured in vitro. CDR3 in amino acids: CASSPGTSGSTDTQYF. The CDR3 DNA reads TGTGCCAGCTCACCCGGGACTAGCGGTTCCACAGATACGCAGTATTTT.